Listed below are T cell receptor beta chains from one sample, sequenced in a study of PD-1 blockade in classical Hodgkin lymphoma. This table comes from immunoSEQ multiplex PCR, and its TCRdb copy is limited to in-frame clones, with some not included. The sample lists some 15,000 clones, approximately 91% occurring once. The sequences come from CD8+ T cells from blood, collected before the fourth cycle of nivolumab. All receptors come from a human donor with classical Hodgkin lymphoma. Both conserved end residues are part of each CDR3.

v_gene,CDR3aa
TRBV14,CASSQELTPYEQYF
TRBV27,CASSFQGGNQPQHF
TRBV5-6,CASSLVGGPPYEQYF
TRBV7-9,CASSIESSPLHF
TRBV9,CASSTRDRDFTGELFF
TRBV28,CASGSTTGIWPGELFF
TRBV6-1,CASSRNRASYIEQYF
TRBV28,CASSFLADNQETQYF
TRBV6-1,CASSESGYTF
TRBV5-4,CASSPGRGPNYEQYF
TRBV30,CAWSEGGLMNTEAFF
TRBV7-9,CASSPWRGGTSSYEQYF
TRBV29-1,CSVRTAYEQYF
TRBV4-2,CASSHALSGSGETQYF
TRBV7-9,CASSSSAGVLAGEQYF
TRBV19,CASSATGPWEQYF
TRBV21-1,CASSKVPGPPTYEQYF
TRBV19,CASSTYRDRGDTQYF
TRBV25-1,CASSEFSTGGRDYGYTF
TRBV7-9,CASSSLLNTEAFF
TRBV11-2,CASSGGYAVLKETQYF
TRBV12-5,CASGLGETQYF